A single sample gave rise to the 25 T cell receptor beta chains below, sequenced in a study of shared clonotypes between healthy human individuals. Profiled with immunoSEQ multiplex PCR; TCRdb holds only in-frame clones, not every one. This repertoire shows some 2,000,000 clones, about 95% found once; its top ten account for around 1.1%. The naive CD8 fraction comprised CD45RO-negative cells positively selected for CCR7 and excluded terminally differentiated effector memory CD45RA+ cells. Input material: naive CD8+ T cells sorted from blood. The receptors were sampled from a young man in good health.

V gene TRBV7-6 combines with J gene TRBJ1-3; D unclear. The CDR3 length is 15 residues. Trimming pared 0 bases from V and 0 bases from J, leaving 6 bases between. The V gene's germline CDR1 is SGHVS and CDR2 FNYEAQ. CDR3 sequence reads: CASSLAPGSGNTIYF. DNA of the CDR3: TGTGCCAGCAGCTTAGCTCCAGGCTCTGGAAACACCATATATTTT.

CDR3 amino acids: CSVEGAGTGVTGELFF. Written as DNA, the CDR3 is TGCAGCGTTGAAGGGGCCGGGACAGGGGTGACCGGGGAGCTGTTTTTT. The chain employs TRBV29-1 and TRBJ2-2; 10 nucleotides align to TRBD1. V was pared by 1 base and J by 5 bases, with 7 bases of the junction left unmatched. Per the germline V gene, CDR1 is SQVTM and CDR2 is ANQGSEA. CDR3 length: 16 residues.

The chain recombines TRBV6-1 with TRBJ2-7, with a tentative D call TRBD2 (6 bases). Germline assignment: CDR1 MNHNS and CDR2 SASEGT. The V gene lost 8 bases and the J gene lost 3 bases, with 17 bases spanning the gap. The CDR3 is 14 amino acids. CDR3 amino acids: CASSATGVGYEQYF. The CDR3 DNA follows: TGTGCCAGCTCAGCAACGGGAGTAGGCTACGAGCAGTACTTC.

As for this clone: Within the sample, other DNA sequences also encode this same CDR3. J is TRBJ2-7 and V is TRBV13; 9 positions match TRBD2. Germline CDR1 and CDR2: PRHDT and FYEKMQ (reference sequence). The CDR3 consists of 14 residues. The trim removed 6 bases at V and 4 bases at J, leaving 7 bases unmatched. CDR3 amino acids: CASSPAGGPYEQYF. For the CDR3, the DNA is TGTGCCAGCAGTCCGGCGGGAGGGCCGTACGAGCAGTACTTC.

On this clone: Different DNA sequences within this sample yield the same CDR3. The CDR3 loop is CAWSLYTEAFF. For the CDR3, the DNA is TGTGCCTGGAGTCTCTACACTGAAGCTTTCTTT. This rearrangement joins TRBV30 to TRBJ1-1; no reliable D call. V was pared by 2 bases and J by 3 bases, with 4 bases between. The CDR3 contains 11 residues. Germline-derived CDR1 and CDR2 are GTSNPN and SVGIG (reference sequence). The entire variable domain, with the rest obtained from reference TRBV30 and TRBJ1-1, is as follows: SQTIHQWPATLVQPVGSPLSLECTVEGTSNPNLYWYRQAAGRGLQLLFYSVGIGQISSEVPQNLSASRPQDRQFILSSKKLLLSDSGFYLCAWSLYTEAFFGQGTRLTVV.

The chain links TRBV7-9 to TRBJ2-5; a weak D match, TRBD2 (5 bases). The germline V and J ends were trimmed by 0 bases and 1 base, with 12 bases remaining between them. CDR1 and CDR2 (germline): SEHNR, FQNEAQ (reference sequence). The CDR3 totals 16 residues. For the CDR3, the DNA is TGTGCCAGCAGCTTAGCGTCGGACTCCCCCCAAGAGACCCAGTACTTC. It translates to CASSLASDSPQETQYF. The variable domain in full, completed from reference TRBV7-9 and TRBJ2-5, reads DTGVSQNPRHKITKRGQNVTFRCDPISEHNRLYWYRQTLGQGPEFLTYFQNEAQLEKSRLLSDRFSAERPKGSFSTLEIQRTEQGDSAMYLCASSLASDSPQETQYFGPGTRLLVL.

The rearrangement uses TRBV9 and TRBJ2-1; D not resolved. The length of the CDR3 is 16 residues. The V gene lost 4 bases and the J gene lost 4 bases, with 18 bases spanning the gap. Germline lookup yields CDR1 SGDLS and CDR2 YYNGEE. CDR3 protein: CASSSYSSGFYNEQFF. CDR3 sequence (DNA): TGTGCCAGCAGCTCCTACAGTTCGGGCTTTTACAATGAGCAGTTCTTC.

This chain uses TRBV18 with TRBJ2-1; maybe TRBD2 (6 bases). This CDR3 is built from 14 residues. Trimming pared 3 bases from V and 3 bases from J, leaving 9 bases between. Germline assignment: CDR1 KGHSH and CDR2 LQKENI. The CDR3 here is CASSPSGGYNEQFF. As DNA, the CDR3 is TGTGCCAGCTCACCCTCCGGGGGCTACAATGAGCAGTTCTTC.

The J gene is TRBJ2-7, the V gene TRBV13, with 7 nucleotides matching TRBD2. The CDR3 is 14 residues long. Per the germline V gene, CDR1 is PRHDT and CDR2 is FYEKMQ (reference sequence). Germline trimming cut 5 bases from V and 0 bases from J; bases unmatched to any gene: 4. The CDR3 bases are TGTGCCAGCAGCCCTAGCGGCGCCTCCTACGAGCAGTACTTC. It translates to CASSPSGASYEQYF. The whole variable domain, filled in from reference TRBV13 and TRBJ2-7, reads AAGVIQSPRHLIKEKRETATLKCYPIPRHDTVYWYQQGPGQDPQFLISFYEKMQSDKGSIPDRFSAQQFSDYHSELNMSSLELGDSALYFCASSPSGASYEQYFGPGTRLTVT.

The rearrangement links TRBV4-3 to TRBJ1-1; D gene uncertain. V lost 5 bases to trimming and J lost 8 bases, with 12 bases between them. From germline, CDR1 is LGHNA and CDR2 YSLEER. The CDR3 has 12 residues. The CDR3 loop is CASSWGGAEAFF. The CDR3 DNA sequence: TGCGCCAGCAGCTGGGGAGGAGCCGAAGCTTTCTTT.

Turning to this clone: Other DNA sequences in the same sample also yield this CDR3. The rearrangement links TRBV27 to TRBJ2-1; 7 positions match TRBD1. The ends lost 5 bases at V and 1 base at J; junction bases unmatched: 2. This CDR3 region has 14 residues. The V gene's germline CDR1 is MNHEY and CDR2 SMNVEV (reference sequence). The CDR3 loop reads CASSRDSSYNEQFF. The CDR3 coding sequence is TGTGCCAGCAGTAGGGACAGTTCCTACAATGAGCAGTTCTTC.

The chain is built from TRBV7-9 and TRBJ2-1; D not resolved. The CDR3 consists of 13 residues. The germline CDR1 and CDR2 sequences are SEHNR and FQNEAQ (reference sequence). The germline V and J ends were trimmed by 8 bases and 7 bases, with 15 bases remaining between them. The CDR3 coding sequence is TGTGCCAGCGCTGGTATAGTATCAAATGAGCAGTTCTTC. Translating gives CASAGIVSNEQFF.

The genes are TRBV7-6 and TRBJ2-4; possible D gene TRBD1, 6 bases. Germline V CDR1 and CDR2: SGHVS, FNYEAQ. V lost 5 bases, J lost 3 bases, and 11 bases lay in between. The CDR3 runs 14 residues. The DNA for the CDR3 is TGTGCCAGCAGCCCGGGACAAAACAAAAACATTCAGTACTTC. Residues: CASSPGQNKNIQYF.

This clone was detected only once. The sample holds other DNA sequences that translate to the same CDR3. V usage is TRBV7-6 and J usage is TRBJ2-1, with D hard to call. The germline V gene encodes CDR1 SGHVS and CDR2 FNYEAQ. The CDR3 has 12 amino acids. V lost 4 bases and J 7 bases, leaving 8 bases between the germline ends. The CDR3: CASSYLGNEQFF. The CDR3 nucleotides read TGTGCCAGCAGCTACTTGGGGAATGAGCAGTTCTTC.

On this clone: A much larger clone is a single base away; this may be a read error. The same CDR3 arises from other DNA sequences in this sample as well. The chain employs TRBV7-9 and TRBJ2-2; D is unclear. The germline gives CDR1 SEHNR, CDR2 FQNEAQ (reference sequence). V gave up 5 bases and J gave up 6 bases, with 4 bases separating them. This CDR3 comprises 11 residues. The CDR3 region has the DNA TGTGCCAGCAGCCCCTCCGGGGAGCTGTTTTTT. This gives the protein CASSPSGELFF. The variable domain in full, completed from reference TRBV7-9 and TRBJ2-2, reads DTGVSQNPRHKITKRGQNVTFRCDPISEHNRLYWYRQTLGQGPEFLTYFQNEAQLEKSRLLSDRFSAERPKGSFSTLEIQRTEQGDSAMYLCASSPSGELFFGEGSRLTVL.

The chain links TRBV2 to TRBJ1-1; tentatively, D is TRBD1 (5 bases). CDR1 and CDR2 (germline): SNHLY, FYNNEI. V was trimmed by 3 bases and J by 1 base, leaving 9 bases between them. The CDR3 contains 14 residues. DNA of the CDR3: TGTGCCAGCAGTGATACCGGGGCGAACACTGAAGCTTTCTTT. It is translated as CASSDTGANTEAFF.

CDR3 region: CTSSQDASQGDYGYTF. CDR3 nucleotides: TGCACCAGCAGCCAAGATGCCTCACAGGGCGACTATGGCTACACCTTC. This sequence joins TRBV1 and TRBJ1-2; TRBD1, the D gene given by the table, was not confirmed from the DNA. TRBV1 is a pseudogene. This CDR3 is 16 amino acids long.

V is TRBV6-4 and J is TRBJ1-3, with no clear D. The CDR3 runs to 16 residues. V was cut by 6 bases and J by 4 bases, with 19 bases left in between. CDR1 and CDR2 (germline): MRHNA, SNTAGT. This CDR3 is CASRDPRIMEGNTIYF. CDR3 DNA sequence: TGTGCCAGCAGGGACCCTAGGATTATGGAAGGAAACACCATATATTTT.

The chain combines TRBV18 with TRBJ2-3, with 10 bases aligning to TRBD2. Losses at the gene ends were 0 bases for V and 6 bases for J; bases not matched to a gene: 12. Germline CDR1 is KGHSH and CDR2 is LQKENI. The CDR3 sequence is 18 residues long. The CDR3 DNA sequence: TGTGCCAGCTCACCACCGGTTATCGTCCTAGCGGGGGTTGATACGCAGTATTTT. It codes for CASSPPVIVLAGVDTQYF.

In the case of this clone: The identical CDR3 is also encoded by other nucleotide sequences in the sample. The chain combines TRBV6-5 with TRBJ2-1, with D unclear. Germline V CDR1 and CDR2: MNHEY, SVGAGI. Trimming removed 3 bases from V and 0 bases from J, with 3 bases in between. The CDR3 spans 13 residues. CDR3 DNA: TGTGCCAGCAGTTATGACTCCTACAATGAGCAGTTCTTC. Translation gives CASSYDSYNEQFF.

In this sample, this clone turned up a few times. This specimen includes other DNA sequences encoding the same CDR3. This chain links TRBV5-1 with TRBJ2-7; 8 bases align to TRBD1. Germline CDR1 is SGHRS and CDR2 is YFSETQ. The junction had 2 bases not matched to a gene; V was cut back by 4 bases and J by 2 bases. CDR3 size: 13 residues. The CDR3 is CASSGTGPYEQYF. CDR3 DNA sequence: TGCGCCAGCAGCGGGACAGGTCCCTACGAGCAGTACTTC.

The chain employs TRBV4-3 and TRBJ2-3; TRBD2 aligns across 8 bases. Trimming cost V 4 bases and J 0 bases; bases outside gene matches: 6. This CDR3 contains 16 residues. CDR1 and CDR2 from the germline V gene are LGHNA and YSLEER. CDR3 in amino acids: CASSPRGLASTDTQYF. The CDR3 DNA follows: TGCGCCAGCAGCCCGAGAGGACTAGCAAGCACAGATACGCAGTATTTT.

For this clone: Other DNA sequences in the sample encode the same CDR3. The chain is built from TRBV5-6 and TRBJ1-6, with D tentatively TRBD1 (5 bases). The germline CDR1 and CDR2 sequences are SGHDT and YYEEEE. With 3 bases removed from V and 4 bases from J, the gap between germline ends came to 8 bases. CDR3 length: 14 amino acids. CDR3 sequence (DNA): TGTGCCAGCAGCTCCCAGGGATATAATTCACCCCTCCACTTT. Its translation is CASSSQGYNSPLHF.

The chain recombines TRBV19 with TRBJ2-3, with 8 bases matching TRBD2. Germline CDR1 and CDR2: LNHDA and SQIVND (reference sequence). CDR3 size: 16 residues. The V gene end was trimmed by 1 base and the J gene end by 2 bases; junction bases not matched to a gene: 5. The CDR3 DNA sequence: TGTGCCAGTAGTATAGGGACTAGCAGGACCACAGATACGCAGTATTTT. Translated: CASSIGTSRTTDTQYF.

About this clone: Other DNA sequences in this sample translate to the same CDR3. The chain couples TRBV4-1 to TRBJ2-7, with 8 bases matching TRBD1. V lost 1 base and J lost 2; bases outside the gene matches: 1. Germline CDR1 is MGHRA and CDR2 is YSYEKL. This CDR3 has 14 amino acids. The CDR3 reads CASSQVDRAYEQYF. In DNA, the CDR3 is TGCGCCAGCAGCCAAGTGGACAGGGCCTACGAGCAGTACTTC.